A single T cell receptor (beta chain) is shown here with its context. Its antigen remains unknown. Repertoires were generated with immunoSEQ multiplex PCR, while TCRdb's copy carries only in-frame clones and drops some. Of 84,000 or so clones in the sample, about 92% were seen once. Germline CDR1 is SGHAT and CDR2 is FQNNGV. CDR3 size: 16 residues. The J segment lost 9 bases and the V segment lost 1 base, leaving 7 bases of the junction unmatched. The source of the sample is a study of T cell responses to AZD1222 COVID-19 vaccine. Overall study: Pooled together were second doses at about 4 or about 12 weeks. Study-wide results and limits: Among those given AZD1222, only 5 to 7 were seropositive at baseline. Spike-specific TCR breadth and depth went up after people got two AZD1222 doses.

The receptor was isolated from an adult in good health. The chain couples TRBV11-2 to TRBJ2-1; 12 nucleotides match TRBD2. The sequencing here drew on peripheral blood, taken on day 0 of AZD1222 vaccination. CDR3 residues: CASSLVRASGRGEQFF. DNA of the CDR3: TGTGCCAGCAGCTTAGTGAGGGCTAGCGGGAGGGGTGAGCAGTTCTTC.